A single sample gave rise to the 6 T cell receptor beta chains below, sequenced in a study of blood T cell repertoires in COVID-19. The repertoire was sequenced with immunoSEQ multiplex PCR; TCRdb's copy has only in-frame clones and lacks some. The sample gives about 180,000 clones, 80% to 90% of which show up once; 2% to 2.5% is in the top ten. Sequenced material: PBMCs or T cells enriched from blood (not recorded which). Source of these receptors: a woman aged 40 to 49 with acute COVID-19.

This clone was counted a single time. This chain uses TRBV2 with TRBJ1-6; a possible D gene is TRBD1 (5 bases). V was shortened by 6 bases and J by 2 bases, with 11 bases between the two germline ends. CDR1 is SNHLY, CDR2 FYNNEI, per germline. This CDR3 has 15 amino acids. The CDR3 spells CASRGGVTYNSPLHF. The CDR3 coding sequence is TGTGCCAGCAGAGGAGGGGTGACCTATAATTCACCCCTCCACTTT.

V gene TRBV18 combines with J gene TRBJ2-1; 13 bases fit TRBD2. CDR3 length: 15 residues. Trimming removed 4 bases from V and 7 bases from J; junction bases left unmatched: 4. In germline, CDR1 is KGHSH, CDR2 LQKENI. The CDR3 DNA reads TGTGCCAGCTCACGAGGACTAGCGGGAGATAATGAGCAGTTCTTC. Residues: CASSRGLAGDNEQFF.

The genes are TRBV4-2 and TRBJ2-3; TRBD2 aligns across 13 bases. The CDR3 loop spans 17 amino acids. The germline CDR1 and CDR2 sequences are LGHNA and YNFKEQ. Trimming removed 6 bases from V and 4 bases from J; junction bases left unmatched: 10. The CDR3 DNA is TGTGCCAGCAGAACTAGCGGGGGGGCCCTTCTCGCAGATACGCAGTATTTT. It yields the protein CASRTSGGALLADTQYF.

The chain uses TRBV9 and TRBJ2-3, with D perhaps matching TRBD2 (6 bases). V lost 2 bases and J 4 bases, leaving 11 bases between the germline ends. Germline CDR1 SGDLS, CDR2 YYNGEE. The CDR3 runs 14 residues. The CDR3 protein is CASSVRPGADTQYF. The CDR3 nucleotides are TGTGCCAGCAGCGTCCGCCCGGGAGCAGATACGCAGTATTTT.

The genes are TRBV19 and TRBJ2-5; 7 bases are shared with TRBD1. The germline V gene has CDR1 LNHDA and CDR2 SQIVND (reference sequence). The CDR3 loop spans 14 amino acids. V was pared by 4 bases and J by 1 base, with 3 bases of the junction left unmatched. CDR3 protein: CASSTTGTQETQYF. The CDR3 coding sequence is TGTGCCAGTAGTACGACAGGGACCCAAGAGACCCAGTACTTC. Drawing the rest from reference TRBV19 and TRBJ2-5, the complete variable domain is DGGITQSPKYLFRKEGQNVTLSCEQNLNHDAMYWYRQDPGQGLRLIYYSQIVNDFQKGDIAEGYSVSREKKESFPLTVTSAQKNPTAFYLCASSTTGTQETQYFGPGTRLLVL.

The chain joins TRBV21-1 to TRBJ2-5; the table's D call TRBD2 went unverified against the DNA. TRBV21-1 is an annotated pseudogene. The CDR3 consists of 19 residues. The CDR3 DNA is TGTGCCAGCAGCAAATTGCGGCTTTGGGAGAACTTGTACCAAGAGACCCAGTACTTC. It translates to CASSKLRLWENLYQETQYF.